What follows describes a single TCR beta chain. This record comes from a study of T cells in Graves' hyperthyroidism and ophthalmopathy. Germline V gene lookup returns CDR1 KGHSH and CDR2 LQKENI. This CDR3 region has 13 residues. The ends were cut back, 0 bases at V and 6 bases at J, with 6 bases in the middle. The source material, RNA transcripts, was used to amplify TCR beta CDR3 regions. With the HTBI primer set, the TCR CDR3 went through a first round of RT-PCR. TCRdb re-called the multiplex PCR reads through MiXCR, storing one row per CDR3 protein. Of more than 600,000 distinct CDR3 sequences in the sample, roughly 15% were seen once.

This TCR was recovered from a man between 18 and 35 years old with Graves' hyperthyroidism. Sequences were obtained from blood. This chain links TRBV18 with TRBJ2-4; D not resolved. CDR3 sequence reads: CASSPPGRNIQYF. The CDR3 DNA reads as TGTGCCAGCTCACCACCTGGCAGAAACATTCAGTACTTC.